Listed below are T cell receptor beta chains from one sample, sequenced in a study of shared T cell receptors in the human thymus. Only in-frame clones appear in the TCRdb table, and some are missing; sequencing was by immunoSEQ multiplex PCR. The sample records 450,000 to 650,000 clones, around 82% being singletons. This sample also appeared in a second study, on human thymus T cells.

Sequencing input: thymocytes. Receptor source: a boy in the first two years of life with a congenital heart defect. Both conserved end residues are part of each CDR3. Fields, in order: clone size, J gene, CDR3 length, V gene, D gene, CDR3 protein, CDR3 DNA. The D gene is left open where the match is weak. The size entry is marked missing in some rows and otherwise reads once, few, many or a size class.

abundance: -
j_gene: TRBJ2-1
len: 19
v_gene: TRBV4-1
d_gene: TRBD2
CDR3aa: CASSQEGRGRGSSYNEQFF
CDR3nt: TGCGCCAGCAGCCAAGAGGGGCGCGGGAGGGGTAGCTCCTACAATGAGCAGTTCTTC

abundance: -
j_gene: TRBJ1-5
len: 15
v_gene: TRBV6-1
d_gene: -
CDR3aa: CASSERQGSNQPQHF
CDR3nt: TGTGCCAGCAGTGAAAGGCAGGGCAGCAATCAGCCCCAGCATTTT

abundance: -
j_gene: TRBJ2-1
len: 15
v_gene: TRBV7-2
d_gene: -
CDR3aa: CASSSSIGGHNEQFF
CDR3nt: TGTGCCAGCAGCTCGTCTATCGGTGGGCACAATGAGCAGTTCTTC

abundance: -
j_gene: TRBJ2-1
len: 18
v_gene: TRBV5-1
d_gene: -
CDR3aa: CASSLGGYHSRPNNEQFF
CDR3nt: TGCGCCAGCAGCTTGGGGGGCTACCACTCGCGACCCAACAATGAGCAGTTCTTC

abundance: -
j_gene: TRBJ2-3
len: 19
v_gene: TRBV15
d_gene: TRBD2
CDR3aa: CATSRGNGGRTLGADTQYF
CDR3nt: TGTGCCACCAGCAGAGGCAATGGCGGGAGAACCCTTGGCGCAGATACGCAGTATTTT

abundance: -
j_gene: TRBJ1-4
len: 15
v_gene: TRBV11-2
d_gene: TRBD1
CDR3aa: CASSPRQGWAEKLFF
CDR3nt: TGTGCCAGCAGCCCACGACAGGGTTGGGCTGAAAAACTGTTTTTT

abundance: -
j_gene: TRBJ2-2
len: 14
v_gene: TRBV5-1
d_gene: TRBD1
CDR3aa: CASSSDRAPGELFF
CDR3nt: TGCGCCAGCAGTTCCGACAGGGCCCCCGGGGAGCTGTTTTTT

abundance: -
j_gene: TRBJ2-7
len: 13
v_gene: TRBV21-1
d_gene: -
CDR3aa: CARGGDRVYEQYF
CDR3nt: TGTGCCAGGGGAGGGGACAGGGTCTACGAGCAGTACTTC

abundance: -
j_gene: TRBJ1-2
len: 14
v_gene: TRBV28
d_gene: -
CDR3aa: CASSLPGEGYGYTF
CDR3nt: TGTGCCAGCAGTTTGCCGGGGGAGGGCTATGGCTACACCTTC

abundance: once
j_gene: TRBJ1-4
len: 14
v_gene: TRBV6-5
d_gene: -
CDR3aa: CASSYAGLNEKLFF
CDR3nt: TGTGCCAGCAGTTACGCCGGACTGAATGAAAAACTGTTTTTT

abundance: -
j_gene: TRBJ2-3
len: 17
v_gene: TRBV29-1
d_gene: TRBD2
CDR3aa: CSVPGGPTRNNTDTQYF
CDR3nt: TGCAGCGTCCCGGGGGGGCCGACTAGGAACAACACAGATACGCAGTATTTT

abundance: -
j_gene: TRBJ1-1
len: 13
v_gene: TRBV7-6
d_gene: -
CDR3aa: CASSLTALRRAFF
CDR3nt: TGTGCCAGCAGCTTAACAGCTTTACGTCGAGCTTTCTTT

abundance: few
j_gene: TRBJ2-3
len: 14
v_gene: TRBV28
d_gene: -
CDR3aa: CASSLNSGRDTQYF
CDR3nt: TGTGCCAGCAGTCTAAACTCGGGTCGGGATACGCAGTATTTT

abundance: -
j_gene: TRBJ2-2
len: 22
v_gene: TRBV5-1
d_gene: -
CDR3aa: CASSLNSLDGRGAAGNTGELFF
CDR3nt: TGCGCCAGCAGCTTAAATTCTCTAGATGGCAGGGGGGCCGCCGGGAACACCGGGGAGCTGTTTTTT

abundance: -
j_gene: TRBJ1-1
len: 17
v_gene: TRBV13
d_gene: -
CDR3aa: CASSSKGCWGMNTEAFF
CDR3nt: TGTGCCAGCAGCTCCAAGGGGTGTTGGGGAATGAACACTGAAGCTTTCTTT

abundance: -
j_gene: TRBJ1-4
len: 13
v_gene: TRBV29-1
d_gene: -
CDR3aa: CSVATGLGEKLFF
CDR3nt: TGCAGCGTGGCGACAGGCCTAGGGGAAAAACTGTTTTTT

abundance: -
j_gene: TRBJ1-5
len: 14
v_gene: TRBV10-1
d_gene: -
CDR3aa: CASRDRNSNQPQHF
CDR3nt: TGCGCCAGCAGGGACAGAAATAGCAATCAGCCCCAGCATTTT

abundance: -
j_gene: TRBJ2-5
len: 15
v_gene: TRBV13
d_gene: TRBD2
CDR3aa: CASSPQREREETQYF
CDR3nt: TGTGCCAGCAGCCCTCAGCGGGAGCGGGAAGAGACCCAGTACTTC

abundance: -
j_gene: TRBJ2-5
len: 15
v_gene: TRBV5-6
d_gene: -
CDR3aa: CASSLQRPTQETQYF
CDR3nt: TGTGCCAGCAGCTTGCAGCGGCCTACACAAGAGACCCAGTACTTC

abundance: -
j_gene: TRBJ1-4
len: 14
v_gene: TRBV30
d_gene: -
CDR3aa: CAWSAGHGGEKLFF
CDR3nt: TGTGCCTGGAGTGCGGGCCACGGAGGGGAAAAACTGTTTTTT

abundance: -
j_gene: TRBJ2-7
len: 13
v_gene: TRBV7-2
d_gene: -
CDR3aa: CASSPGDQYEQYF
CDR3nt: TGTGCCAGCAGCCCAGGGGACCAATACGAGCAGTACTTC

abundance: -
j_gene: TRBJ2-1
len: 16
v_gene: TRBV25-1
d_gene: TRBD2
CDR3aa: CASRGLAGGSWNEQFF
CDR3nt: TGTGCCAGCAGGGGACTAGCGGGAGGGTCGTGGAATGAGCAGTTCTTC

abundance: -
j_gene: TRBJ2-3
len: 18
v_gene: TRBV7-2
d_gene: TRBD2
CDR3aa: CASSPRGRALSSTDTQYF
CDR3nt: TGTGCCAGCAGCCCCCGGGGGAGGGCGCTTTCTAGCACAGATACGCAGTATTTT

abundance: -
j_gene: TRBJ1-2
len: 11
v_gene: TRBV2
d_gene: -
CDR3aa: CASRAGEGYTF
CDR3nt: TGTGCCAGCAGGGCGGGAGAAGGCTACACCTTC

abundance: few
j_gene: TRBJ1-2
len: 15
v_gene: TRBV7-2
d_gene: TRBD1
CDR3aa: CASSSPPGQGYGYTF
CDR3nt: TGTGCCAGCAGCTCACCACCGGGACAGGGCTATGGCTACACCTTC

abundance: -
j_gene: TRBJ2-1
len: 14
v_gene: TRBV5-1
d_gene: -
CDR3aa: CASSLLCQGGEQFF
CDR3nt: TGCGCCAGCAGCTTGTTGTGTCAGGGAGGTGAGCAGTTCTTC

abundance: -
j_gene: TRBJ2-3
len: 18
v_gene: TRBV5-8
d_gene: -
CDR3aa: CASSEATGPTSSTDTQYF
CDR3nt: TGTGCCAGCAGCGAGGCTACTGGTCCTACCTCTAGCACAGATACGCAGTATTTT

abundance: -
j_gene: TRBJ1-4
len: 17
v_gene: TRBV6-1
d_gene: -
CDR3aa: CASSGRPAGATNEKLFF
CDR3nt: TGTGCCAGCAGTGGAAGACCCGCCGGGGCAACTAATGAAAAACTGTTTTTT

abundance: -
j_gene: TRBJ1-5
len: 17
v_gene: TRBV28
d_gene: -
CDR3aa: CASSFRRCRGSNQPQHF
CDR3nt: TGTGCCAGCAGTTTTCGACGCTGCCGCGGGAGCAATCAGCCCCAGCATTTT

abundance: -
j_gene: TRBJ2-3
len: 15
v_gene: TRBV7-2
d_gene: TRBD2
CDR3aa: CASSFPAGGPDTQYF
CDR3nt: TGTGCCAGCAGCTTCCCAGCGGGAGGGCCGGATACGCAGTATTTT

abundance: -
j_gene: TRBJ2-1
len: 16
v_gene: TRBV19
d_gene: TRBD2
CDR3aa: CASSSEDSGRSVEQFF
CDR3nt: TGTGCCAGTAGTTCCGAGGATAGCGGGAGAAGTGTTGAGCAGTTCTTC

abundance: -
j_gene: TRBJ2-7
len: 14
v_gene: TRBV7-9
d_gene: TRBD2
CDR3aa: CASSATSGRAEQYF
CDR3nt: TGTGCCAGCAGCGCGACTAGCGGGAGGGCCGAGCAGTACTTC

abundance: few
j_gene: TRBJ2-1
len: 18
v_gene: TRBV18
d_gene: TRBD2
CDR3aa: CASSPGASGESSYNEQFF
CDR3nt: TGTGCCAGCTCACCAGGGGCTAGCGGGGAGAGCTCCTACAATGAGCAGTTCTTC

abundance: -
j_gene: TRBJ2-1
len: 16
v_gene: TRBV6-5
d_gene: -
CDR3aa: CASSYFAFSGNNEQFF
CDR3nt: TGTGCCAGCAGTTACTTCGCGTTTAGCGGAAACAATGAGCAGTTCTTC

abundance: -
j_gene: TRBJ1-5
len: 17
v_gene: TRBV27
d_gene: -
CDR3aa: CASSLAQWRMSNQPQHF
CDR3nt: TGTGCCAGCAGTTTAGCCCAGTGGAGGATGAGCAATCAGCCCCAGCATTTT

abundance: -
j_gene: TRBJ2-7
len: 14
v_gene: TRBV30
d_gene: TRBD1
CDR3aa: CAWSRRDRGEEQYF
CDR3nt: TGTGCCTGGAGTCGAAGGGACAGGGGGGAAGAGCAGTACTTC

abundance: -
j_gene: TRBJ2-7
len: 16
v_gene: TRBV4-2
d_gene: TRBD2
CDR3aa: CASSQEKRGSSYEQYF
CDR3nt: TGTGCCAGCAGCCAAGAAAAGCGGGGGAGCTCCTACGAGCAGTACTTC

abundance: -
j_gene: TRBJ2-5
len: 16
v_gene: TRBV7-8
d_gene: TRBD1
CDR3aa: CASSLLGQGEQETQYF
CDR3nt: TGTGCCAGCAGCTTATTGGGACAGGGGGAACAAGAGACCCAGTACTTC

abundance: few
j_gene: TRBJ2-1
len: 16
v_gene: TRBV4-3
d_gene: TRBD2
CDR3aa: CASSQVTSGSNNEQFF
CDR3nt: TGCGCCAGCAGCCAAGTAACTAGCGGGTCTAACAATGAGCAGTTCTTC

abundance: -
j_gene: TRBJ1-3
len: 16
v_gene: TRBV7-8
d_gene: TRBD1
CDR3aa: CASSLGRGPTGNTIYF
CDR3nt: TGTGCCAGCAGCTTAGGAAGGGGGCCAACAGGAAACACCATATATTTT

abundance: few
j_gene: TRBJ2-4
len: 12
v_gene: TRBV11-1
d_gene: TRBD1
CDR3aa: CASSLDQGVQYF
CDR3nt: TGTGCCAGCAGCTTAGATCAGGGGGTTCAGTACTTC

abundance: few
j_gene: TRBJ2-7
len: 12
v_gene: TRBV6-1
d_gene: -
CDR3aa: CASSEGGKEQYF
CDR3nt: TGTGCCAGCAGTGAAGGGGGCAAGGAGCAGTACTTC

abundance: -
j_gene: TRBJ2-2
len: 16
v_gene: TRBV5-4
d_gene: -
CDR3aa: CASSLADRRNTGELFF
CDR3nt: TGTGCCAGCAGCTTGGCCGACAGGAGAAACACCGGGGAGCTGTTTTTT

abundance: -
j_gene: TRBJ1-5
len: 16
v_gene: TRBV18
d_gene: -
CDR3aa: CASSPLGRGSNQPQHF
CDR3nt: TGTGCCAGCTCACCACTGGGGAGGGGCAGCAATCAGCCCCAGCATTTT

abundance: -
j_gene: TRBJ2-1
len: 15
v_gene: TRBV25-1
d_gene: TRBD2
CDR3aa: CASSVTSGAYNEQFF
CDR3nt: TGTGCCAGCAGTGTGACTAGCGGGGCCTACAATGAGCAGTTCTTC

abundance: -
j_gene: TRBJ2-2
len: 14
v_gene: TRBV28
d_gene: TRBD1
CDR3aa: CASSSDRETGELFF
CDR3nt: TGTGCCAGCAGTTCAGACAGGGAAACCGGGGAGCTGTTTTTT

abundance: few
j_gene: TRBJ2-7
len: 13
v_gene: TRBV10-2
d_gene: -
CDR3aa: CASSGQDSYEQYF
CDR3nt: TGCGCCAGCAGTGGTCAGGATTCCTACGAGCAGTACTTC

abundance: few
j_gene: TRBJ1-3
len: 20
v_gene: TRBV19
d_gene: -
CDR3aa: CASSIPLGTRPAETGNTIYF
CDR3nt: TGTGCCAGTAGTATCCCTCTGGGGACAAGGCCGGCGGAGACTGGAAACACCATATATTTT

abundance: -
j_gene: TRBJ2-3
len: 19
v_gene: TRBV27
d_gene: TRBD2
CDR3aa: CASSLGLAGALGITDTQYF
CDR3nt: TGTGCCAGCAGTTTAGGACTAGCGGGAGCCCTGGGGATCACAGATACGCAGTATTTT

abundance: -
j_gene: TRBJ2-2
len: 15
v_gene: TRBV27
d_gene: -
CDR3aa: CASSPGGHSTGELFF
CDR3nt: TGTGCCAGCAGTCCAGGAGGTCACTCCACCGGGGAGCTGTTTTTT

abundance: -
j_gene: TRBJ2-1
len: 15
v_gene: TRBV5-4
d_gene: TRBD2
CDR3aa: CASSAGLAGANEQFF
CDR3nt: TGTGCCAGCAGCGCGGGACTAGCGGGAGCCAATGAGCAGTTCTTC

abundance: -
j_gene: TRBJ2-7
len: 18
v_gene: TRBV30
d_gene: TRBD2
CDR3aa: CAWSGTRLAGPRRYEQYF
CDR3nt: TGTGCCTGGAGTGGCACGCGACTAGCGGGACCCAGACGCTACGAGCAGTACTTC

abundance: -
j_gene: TRBJ1-1
len: 15
v_gene: TRBV7-9
d_gene: -
CDR3aa: CASSLDRDIGFEAFF
CDR3nt: TGTGCCAGCAGCTTAGATCGGGATATTGGTTTTGAAGCTTTCTTT